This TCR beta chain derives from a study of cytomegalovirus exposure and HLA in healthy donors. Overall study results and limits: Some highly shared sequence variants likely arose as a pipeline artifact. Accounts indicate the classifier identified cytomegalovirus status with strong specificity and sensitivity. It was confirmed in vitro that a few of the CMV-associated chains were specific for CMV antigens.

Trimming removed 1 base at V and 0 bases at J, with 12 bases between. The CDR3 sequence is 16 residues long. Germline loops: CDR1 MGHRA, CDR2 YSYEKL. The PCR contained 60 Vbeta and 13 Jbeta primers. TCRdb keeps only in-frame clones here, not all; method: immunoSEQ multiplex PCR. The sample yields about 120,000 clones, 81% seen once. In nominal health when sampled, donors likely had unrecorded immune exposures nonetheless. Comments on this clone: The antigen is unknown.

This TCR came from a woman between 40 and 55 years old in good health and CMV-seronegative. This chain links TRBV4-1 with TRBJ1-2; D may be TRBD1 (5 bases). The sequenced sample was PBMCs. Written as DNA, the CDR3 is TGCGCCAGCAGCCAAGTTTTGACAGAAGCTAACTATGGCTACACCTTC. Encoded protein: CASSQVLTEANYGYTF.